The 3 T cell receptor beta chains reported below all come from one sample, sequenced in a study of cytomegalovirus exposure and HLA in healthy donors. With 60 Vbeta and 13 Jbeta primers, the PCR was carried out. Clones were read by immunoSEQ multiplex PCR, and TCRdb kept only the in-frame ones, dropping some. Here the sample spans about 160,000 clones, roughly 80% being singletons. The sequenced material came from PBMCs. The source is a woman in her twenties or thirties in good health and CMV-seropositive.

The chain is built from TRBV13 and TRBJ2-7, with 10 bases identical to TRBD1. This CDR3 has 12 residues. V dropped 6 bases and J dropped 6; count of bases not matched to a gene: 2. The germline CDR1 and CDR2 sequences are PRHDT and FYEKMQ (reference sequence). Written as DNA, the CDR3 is TGTGCCAGCAGTGACAGGGGGCGCGAGCAGTACTTC. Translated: CASSDRGREQYF. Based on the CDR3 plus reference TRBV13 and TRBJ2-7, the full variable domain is AAGVIQSPRHLIKEKRETATLKCYPIPRHDTVYWYQQGPGQDPQFLISFYEKMQSDKGSIPDRFSAQQFSDYHSELNMSSLELGDSALYFCASSDRGREQYFGPGTRLTVT.

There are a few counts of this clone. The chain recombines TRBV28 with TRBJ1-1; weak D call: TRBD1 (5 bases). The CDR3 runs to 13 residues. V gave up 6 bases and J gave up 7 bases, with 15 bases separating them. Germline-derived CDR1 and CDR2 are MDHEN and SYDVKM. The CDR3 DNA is TGTGCCAGCAGCTTAAACCAGGGCAGTGAAGCTTTCTTT. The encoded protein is CASSLNQGSEAFF.

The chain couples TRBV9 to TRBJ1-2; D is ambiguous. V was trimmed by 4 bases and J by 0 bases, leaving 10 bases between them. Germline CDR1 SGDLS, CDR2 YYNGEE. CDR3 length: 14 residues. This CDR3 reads CASSPRGSNYGYTF. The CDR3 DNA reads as TGTGCCAGCAGCCCTCGGGGATCTAACTATGGCTACACCTTC.